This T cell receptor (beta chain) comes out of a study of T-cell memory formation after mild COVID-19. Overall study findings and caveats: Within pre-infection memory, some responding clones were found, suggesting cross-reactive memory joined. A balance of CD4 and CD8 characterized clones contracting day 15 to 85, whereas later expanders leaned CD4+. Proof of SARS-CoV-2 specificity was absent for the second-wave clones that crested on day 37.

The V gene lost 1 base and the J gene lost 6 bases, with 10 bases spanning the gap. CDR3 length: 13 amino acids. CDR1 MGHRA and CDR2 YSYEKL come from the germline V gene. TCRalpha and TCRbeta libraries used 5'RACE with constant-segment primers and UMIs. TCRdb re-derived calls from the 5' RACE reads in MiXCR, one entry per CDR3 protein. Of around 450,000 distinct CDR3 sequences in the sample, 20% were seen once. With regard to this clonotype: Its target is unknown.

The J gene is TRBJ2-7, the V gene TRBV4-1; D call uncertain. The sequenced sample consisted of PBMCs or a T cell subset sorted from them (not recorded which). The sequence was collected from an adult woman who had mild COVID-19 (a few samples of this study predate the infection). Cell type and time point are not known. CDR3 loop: CASSQVGRPEQYF. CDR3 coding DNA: TGCGCCAGCAGCCAAGTCGGGCGTCCCGAGCAGTACTTC.